This T cell receptor beta chain derives from a study of blood T cell repertoires in COVID-19. Study background: The cDNA or gDNA used as material had been derived from T cells, B-cell-depleted T cells, or PBMCs.

Original handling: Amplifying reference gene primers gave estimates of nucleated cell counts. Sequencing used immunoSEQ multiplex PCR; TCRdb keeps in-frame clones, though not all of them. V and J calls and clone size are copied from that table; D and trimming were computed from the DNA. The sample contains 100,000 to 110,000 clones, 70% to 80% of which appear only once. The clonotype was recovered from a woman in her 70s with acute or convalescent COVID-19. The sequencing input was peripheral blood.

The CDR3: CASSGLLAGGSNTQYF. CDR3 sequence (DNA): TGTGCCAGCAGTGGGCTACTAGCGGGGGGCTCTAATACGCAGTATTTT. The chain uses TRBV2 and TRBJ2-3; 12 bases agree with TRBD2. The CDR3 contains 16 residues. The trim removed 4 bases at V and 7 bases at J, leaving 9 bases unmatched. The V gene's germline CDR1 is SNHLY and CDR2 FYNNEI.